The 23 T cell receptor beta chains below were found in one sample sequenced in a study of T-cell reconstitution after alpha-beta-depleted transplantation in children. It was with unique molecular identifiers that the TCRbeta library was prepared. MiXCR was run by TCRdb on the PCR reads, yielding one entry per CDR3 protein. The sample lists some 220,000 distinct CDR3 sequences, around 9.5% seen once, with approximately 5.9% in the top ten. Sequencing used PBMCs from the stem cell graft donor, obtained from the stem cell graft. These receptors were taken from a human donor who donated a stem cell graft to a child with acute lymphoblastic leukemia.

The chain is built from TRBV2 and TRBJ2-6, with D maybe TRBD1 (6 bases). The CDR3 is 20 amino acids. The germline V gene has CDR1 SNHLY and CDR2 FYNNEI. V gave up 7 bases and J gave up 4 bases, with 29 bases separating them. CDR3 amino acids: CASTGRGGRKEKAGANVLTF. CDR3 nucleotide sequence: TGTGCCAGCACAGGCAGGGGTGGCCGAAAAGAAAAAGCCGGGGCCAACGTCCTGACTTTC.

This clonotype was seen many times. The genes are TRBV5-1 and TRBJ1-5; D possibly corresponds to TRBD1 (5 bases). The V end lost 4 bases, the J end lost 5 bases, and 10 bases lay between the germline ends. Germline lookup yields CDR1 SGHRS and CDR2 YFSETQ. This CDR3 contains 13 residues. DNA of the CDR3: TGCGCCAGCAGCGCGGGACGCGATCAGCCCCAGCATTTT. Amino acids: CASSAGRDQPQHF. Based on the CDR3 plus reference TRBV5-1 and TRBJ1-5, the full variable domain is KAGVTQTPRYLIKTRGQQVTLSCSPISGHRSVSWYQQTPGQGLQFLFEYFSETQRNKGNFPGRFSGRQFSNSRSEMNVSTLELGDSALYLCASSAGRDQPQHFGDGTRLSIL.

The sample holds a few counts of this clonotype. The chain recombines TRBV7-2 with TRBJ2-5, with TRBD2 matching 10 bases. Germline V gene sequence: CDR1 SGHTA, CDR2 FQGNSA. V trimming: 7 bases; J trimming: 4 bases; junction bases outside the gene matches: 6. There are 14 residues in the CDR3. CDR3 nucleotides: TGTGCCAGCATTCTAGCGGGGGTATCAGAGACCCAGTACTTC. Its protein is CASILAGVSETQYF.

This CDR3 is CASSQDNVTLAEQYF. The CDR3 nucleotides are TGCGCCAGCAGCCAAGATAACGTGACATTGGCCGAGCAGTACTTC. This rearrangement joins TRBV4-3 to TRBJ2-7; D call uncertain. Germline assignment: CDR1 LGHNA and CDR2 YSLEER. V shed 0 bases and J shed 6 bases, with 15 bases lying between them. CDR3 length: 15 amino acids.

The chain has TRBV29-1 and TRBJ2-7, with a weak D call TRBD1 (6 bases). Germline CDR1 and CDR2: SQVTM and ANQGSEA. CDR3 length equals 13 residues. V lost 3 bases, J lost 1 base, and 10 bases lay in between. CDR3 sequence reads: CSVEWGQSYEQYF. The CDR3 DNA is TGCAGCGTTGAGTGGGGGCAATCCTACGAGCAGTACTTC.

This clonotype was observed at least ten times. V is TRBV20-1 and J is TRBJ2-3; no clear D gene. The germline V gene has CDR1 DFQATT and CDR2 SNEGSKA (reference sequence). The CDR3 extends over 10 amino acids. Deletions cut 3 bases from V and 4 bases from J, with 2 bases between. CDR3: CSASADTQYF. In DNA, the CDR3 is TGCAGTGCTAGTGCAGATACGCAGTATTTT.

V gene TRBV5-1 combines with J gene TRBJ2-1; 9 bases map to TRBD2. The CDR3 extends over 15 amino acids. The J segment lost 8 bases and the V segment lost 1 base, leaving 7 bases of the junction unmatched. The germline CDR1 and CDR2 sequences are SGHRS and YFSETQ. As DNA, the CDR3 is TGCGCCAGCAGCTTGTGGGCTAGCGGGGCCGATGAGCAGTTCTTC. It specifies CASSLWASGADEQFF.

At least ten counts were recorded for this clonotype. J is TRBJ2-6 and V is TRBV24-1, with D perhaps given as TRBD1 or TRBD2 (6 bases each). The V gene lost 0 bases and the J gene lost 0 bases, with 11 bases spanning the gap. Germline-derived CDR1 and CDR2 are KGHDR and SFDVKD. The CDR3 is made up of 18 amino acids. This CDR3 reads CATSDLKGGSSGANVLTF. CDR3 in DNA: TGTGCCACCAGTGATTTGAAGGGGGGAAGCTCTGGGGCCAACGTCCTGACTTTC.

This clonotype was seen only a few times. The J gene is TRBJ2-1, the V gene TRBV7-7; TRBD2 agrees at 13 bases. This CDR3 comprises 16 residues. Germline V gene sequence: CDR1 SSHAT, CDR2 FNYEAQ (reference sequence). Unmatched junction bases numbered 7, after V lost 4 bases and J lost 7 bases. The CDR3 is CASSYGTSGAGNEQFF. DNA for the CDR3: TGTGCCAGCAGCTATGGGACTAGCGGGGCGGGAAATGAGCAGTTCTTC.

This clonotype was found a few times. This chain uses TRBV20-1 with TRBJ2-5; no clear D gene. V shed 4 bases and J shed 4 bases, with 10 bases lying between them. This CDR3 is 12 amino acids long. Germline CDR1 DFQATT, CDR2 SNEGSKA (reference sequence). The chain's CDR3 is CSATAVGETQYF. CDR3 DNA: TGCAGTGCTACCGCCGTGGGAGAGACCCAGTACTTC.

This clonotype has just a few counts. This sequence joins TRBV12-3 or TRBV12-4 and TRBJ1-4, with a tentative D call TRBD1 (5 bases). This CDR3 region has 14 residues. V shed 0 bases and J shed 8 bases, with 10 bases lying between them. This CDR3 is CASSLATAIEKLFF. CDR3 DNA sequence: TGTGCCAGCAGTTTAGCGACAGCTATCGAAAAACTGTTTTTT.

The table lists this clonotype with many counts. The chain employs TRBV5-1 and TRBJ1-1, with D unresolved. The germline gives CDR1 SGHRS, CDR2 YFSETQ. With 0 bases removed from V and 0 bases from J, the gap between germline ends came to 9 bases. The CDR3 totals 15 residues. The CDR3 region has the DNA TGCGCCAGCAGCTTGGGTCCGGGTATGAACACTGAAGCTTTCTTT. As protein: CASSLGPGMNTEAFF.

The rearrangement uses TRBV12-5 and TRBJ1-2; D unclear. V lost 7 bases and J lost 2, with 8 bases in between. CDR1 and CDR2 (germline): LGHNT, FRNRAP. This CDR3 comprises 12 residues. CDR3 nucleotides: TGTGCTAGTGCCCTACACAACTATGGCTACACCTTC. It codes for CASALHNYGYTF.

The V call is TRBV30, the J call TRBJ1-5; 8 bases map to TRBD1. The V gene end was trimmed by 7 bases and the J gene end by 5 bases; junction bases not matched to a gene: 7. Germline-derived CDR1 and CDR2 are GTSNPN and SVGIG (reference sequence). CDR3 length: 13 residues. The CDR3 loop reads CASGQGQYQPQHF. For the CDR3, the DNA is TGTGCCTCCGGACAGGGTCAGTATCAGCCCCAGCATTTT.

This rearrangement joins TRBV15 to TRBJ1-5; a weak D match, TRBD1 (6 bases). Germline V gene sequence: CDR1 LNHNV, CDR2 YYDKDF (reference sequence). This CDR3 region has 17 residues. The V end lost 0 bases, the J end lost 7 bases, and 19 bases lay between the germline ends. CDR3 bases: TGTGCCACCAGCAGAGAAACACAGGGTAGGGTTAGACAGCCCCAGCATTTT. Translating it yields CATSRETQGRVRQPQHF.

This clonotype was observed a few times. This chain joins TRBV12-3 or TRBV12-4 and TRBJ2-1, with 9 bases lining up with TRBD1. Germline trimming cut 3 bases from V and 6 bases from J; bases unmatched to any gene: 6. The length of the CDR3 is 15 residues. The CDR3 spells CASSFTGGASNEQFF. The CDR3 DNA follows: TGTGCCAGCAGTTTCACAGGGGGCGCGAGCAATGAGCAGTTCTTC.

The V and J genes are TRBV7-9 and TRBJ1-2; D not resolved. Trimming removed 2 bases from V and 7 bases from J, with 17 bases in between. CDR1 is SEHNR, CDR2 FQNEAQ, per germline (reference sequence). The CDR3 is made up of 15 amino acids. CDR3 sequence reads: CASSLPRTVGSGYTF. The CDR3 region has the DNA TGTGCCAGCAGCTTACCCCGTACAGTGGGAAGTGGCTACACCTTC.

This clonotype has at least ten counts. The chain employs TRBV12-3 or TRBV12-4 and TRBJ2-7; D ambiguous. V lost 6 bases and J 9 bases, leaving 18 bases between the germline ends. The CDR3 is 13 amino acids. CDR3 loop: CASSPGRWPPQYF. The CDR3 DNA reads as TGTGCCAGCAGCCCTGGGCGTTGGCCCCCGCAGTACTTC.

A few counts support this clonotype. The chain is built from TRBV12-3 or TRBV12-4 and TRBJ1-3; 9 bases agree with TRBD1. This CDR3 has 14 amino acids. V lost 7 bases and J lost 5; bases outside the gene matches: 6. The CDR3 DNA is TGTGCCAGCAATTACAGGGGGCTTAGAAACACCATATATTTT. Its translation: CASNYRGLRNTIYF.

The chain carries TRBV5-1 and TRBJ2-1, with 14 bases matching TRBD2. V lost 1 base and J lost 9; bases outside the gene matches: 6. The CDR3 loop spans 16 amino acids. CDR1 and CDR2 from the germline V gene are SGHRS and YFSETQ. CDR3 sequence reads: CASSLSGTSGGTEQFF. The CDR3 DNA follows: TGCGCCAGCAGCTTGTCAGGGACTAGCGGGGGTACTGAGCAGTTCTTC.

In its sample, this clonotype was seen many times. The chain carries TRBV7-2 and TRBJ2-5; D gene unclear. CDR1 is SGHTA and CDR2 is FQGNSA in the germline V gene. V lost 2 bases, J lost 5 bases, and 6 bases lay in between. CDR3 length: 12 residues. This chain's CDR3 is CASSLLDETQYF. CDR3 DNA sequence: TGTGCCAGCAGCTTACTTGATGAGACCCAGTACTTC.

The chain links TRBV29-1 to TRBJ1-1; the D is unclear. This CDR3 has 13 residues. Per the germline V gene, CDR1 is SQVTM and CDR2 is ANQGSEA. V shed 6 bases and J shed 0 bases, with 11 bases lying between them. CDR3 loop: CSVKQRLNTEAFF. The DNA for the CDR3 is TGCAGCGTCAAACAGCGACTGAACACTGAAGCTTTCTTT. Variable domain in full (rest from reference TRBV29-1 and TRBJ1-1): SAVISQKPSRDICQRGTSLTIQCQVDSQVTMMFWYRQQPGQSLTLIATANQGSEATYESGFVIDKFPISRPNLTFSTLTVSNMSPEDSSIYLCSVKQRLNTEAFFGQGTRLTVV.

The chain joins TRBV28 to TRBJ1-1, with 7 bases aligning to TRBD1. V dropped 2 bases and J dropped 1; count of bases not matched to a gene: 16. CDR1 MDHEN and CDR2 SYDVKM come from the germline V gene. This CDR3 region has 19 residues. CDR3 protein: CASSLALDLQGRGNTEAFF. DNA for the CDR3: TGTGCCAGCAGTTTAGCCCTGGATCTACAGGGGCGGGGGAACACTGAAGCTTTCTTT. Looking up the rest from reference TRBV28 and TRBJ1-1 gives the full variable domain: DVKVTQSSRYLVKRTGEKVFLECVQDMDHENMFWYRQDPGLGLRLIYFSYDVKMKEKGDIPEGYSVSREKKERFSLILESASTNQTSMYLCASSLALDLQGRGNTEAFFGQGTRLTVV.